Listed below are T cell receptor beta chains from one sample, sequenced in a study of blood T cell repertoires in COVID-19. The repertoire was sequenced with immunoSEQ multiplex PCR; TCRdb's copy has only in-frame clones and lacks some. Of approximately 100,000 clones listed, 70% to 85% were seen once; the top ten hold roughly a tenth. The sequenced sample consisted of peripheral blood. These receptor sequences come from a man in his 70s with acute or convalescent COVID-19. CDR3s include the opening cysteine and the closing phenylalanine or tryptophan. The D gene is left open where the match is weak. A clone size is listed for some rows: how often the clone was seen (once, few, many), or a class if it is expanded.

clone_size j_call d_call v_call cdr3_nt cdr3_aa
- TRBJ2-3 - TRBV5-1 TGCGCCAGCAGCACTACCGCTAGCACAGATACGCAGTATTTT CASSTTASTDTQYF
- TRBJ1-1 TRBD1 TRBV9 TGTGCCAGCAGCGTAGGGACAGGGACTGAAGCTTTCTTT CASSVGTGTEAFF
- TRBJ1-2 - TRBV2 TGTGCCAGCCGGCCTGAGGCCTCAGATGGCTACACCTTC CASRPEASDGYTF
once TRBJ1-2 - TRBV18 TGTGCCAGCTCACCACCGGGGGCCCAAGCTAACTATGGCTACACCTTC CASSPPGAQANYGYTF
once TRBJ1-3 - TRBV5-6 TGTGCCAGCAGGGGTTGGGGGGCTGGAAACACCATATATTTT CASRGWGAGNTIYF
- TRBJ1-1 TRBD1 TRBV18 TGTGCCAGCTCACCAGATCAGGGGGCGGCTTTCTTT CASSPDQGAAFF
few TRBJ2-2 - TRBV2 TGTGCCACACGCCCCGGGGGTAACACCGGGGAGCTGTTTTTT CATRPGGNTGELFF
- TRBJ2-1 - TRBV7-9 TGTGCCAGCGACAAAGAGGGGTTTGGGTCCTACAATGAGCAGTTCTTC CASDKEGFGSYNEQFF
- TRBJ2-3 TRBD2 TRBV9 TGTGCCAGCAGCGTCCCGACTAGCGGGGGTGGCACAGATACGCAGTATTTT CASSVPTSGGGTDTQYF
- TRBJ1-1 TRBD1 TRBV19 TGTGCCAGTAAAAATCGAGGGACAGAAAACACTGAAGCTTTCTTT CASKNRGTENTEAFF
- TRBJ1-4 - TRBV7-9 TGTGCCAGCAGCTTAAGCCCCGGGAAAGAAAAACTGTTTTTT CASSLSPGKEKLFF
- TRBJ2-5 TRBD2 TRBV30 TGTGCCTGTGCGAAGGGGACTAGCGGGAGGGAGACCCAGTACTTC CACAKGTSGRETQYF
- TRBJ1-3 - TRBV7-8 TGTGCCAGCAGCCTACCCTGGGCAGGCGGAAACACCATATATTTT CASSLPWAGGNTIYF
- TRBJ2-5 TRBD2 TRBV4-2 TGTGCCAGCAGCCGCAGGCCACTAGCGGGGCTCCAAGAGACCCAGTACTTC CASSRRPLAGLQETQYF
- TRBJ2-3 - TRBV27 TGTGCCAGCAGTACCGGACTTAGTAGCACAGATACGCAGTATTTT CASSTGLSSTDTQYF
- TRBJ1-1 - TRBV6-4 TGTGCCAGCAGTGACGGGGGAGGGGGCACTGAAGCTTTCTTT CASSDGGGGTEAFF
few TRBJ1-1 - TRBV10-3 TGTGCCATCAGTGAGTATCACAGCCTGACTGAAGCTTTCTTT CAISEYHSLTEAFF
- TRBJ2-7 - TRBV18 TGTGCCAGCCGAACAGAAACCTACGAGCAGTACTTC CASRTETYEQYF
- TRBJ2-1 TRBD1 TRBV7-9 TGTGCCAGCAGCTACCGGACAGGGGACTACAATGAGCAGTTCTTC CASSYRTGDYNEQFF
- TRBJ2-7 TRBD1 TRBV5-1 TGCGCCAGCAAGGGGGGACAGGGTATGACCTACGAGCAGTACTTC CASKGGQGMTYEQYF
- TRBJ1-2 - TRBV29-1 TGCAGCGTTCCAGATAACTATGGCTACACCTTC CSVPDNYGYTF
- TRBJ2-2 - TRBV10-1 TGCGCCAGCAGTGACGAGCGGGTCGCAACCGGGGAGCTGTTTTTT CASSDERVATGELFF
- TRBJ2-1 - TRBV6-1 TGTGCCAGCAGTGAACTACGGCTAGTCAATGAGCAGTTCTTC CASSELRLVNEQFF
- TRBJ1-4 - TRBV3-1/TRBV3-2 TGTGCCAGCAGCCAAGATTTGGGGGCAGGCATATATGGTGAAAAACTGTTTTTT CASSQDLGAGIYGEKLFF
- TRBJ2-1 - TRBV11-2 TGTGCCAGCAGAGTGGCTAGCGCCCACAATGAGCAGTTCTTC CASRVASAHNEQFF
once TRBJ2-5 TRBD2 TRBV7-2 TGTGCCAGCAGCTTAGGGACTAGCGGGGGCCAAGAGACCCAGTACTTC CASSLGTSGGQETQYF
once TRBJ2-1 TRBD2 TRBV6-5 TGTGCCAGCAGGGGACTAGCGGCAAATTACAATGAGCAGTTCTTC CASRGLAANYNEQFF
- TRBJ2-5 TRBD2 TRBV5-1 TGCGCCAGCAGCTCGTTAGGGACTAGCGGGGGGGCCCGGTTTAAGACCCAGTACTTC CASSSLGTSGGARFKTQYF
- TRBJ2-7 - TRBV27 TGTGCCAGCAGTTTAGCAGGGACCTACGAGCAGTACTTC CASSLAGTYEQYF
- TRBJ2-1 TRBD2 TRBV20-1 TGCAGTGCTAGTAGCGGGGGATACAATGAGCAGTTCTTC CSASSGGYNEQFF
- TRBJ2-1 TRBD2 TRBV11-3 TGTGCCAGCAGCTTTCCATTCGGAGGCGGGAGGGCGGGTAATGAGCAGTTCTTC CASSFPFGGGRAGNEQFF
- TRBJ2-3 - TRBV11-3 TGTGCCAGCAGTCCTAGAGGCGGGGATAGCACAGATACGCAGTATTTT CASSPRGGDSTDTQYF
- TRBJ2-1 - TRBV5-8 TGTGCCAGCAGCCATGCTGAACTAGCTCTAGTCAACAATGAGCAGTTCTTC CASSHAELALVNNEQFF
- TRBJ1-2 - TRBV28 TGTGCCAGCAGCGCCTTGGGAGGGCGGATGCATGTTTATGGCTACACCTTC CASSALGGRMHVYGYTF
- TRBJ1-1 - TRBV5-1 TGCGCCAGCAGCTTCCGACAAGGGGGTACGAACACTGAAGCTTTCTTT CASSFRQGGTNTEAFF
- TRBJ2-1 - TRBV21-1 TGTGCCCCCAAGTTTGAAGCGAAAGTCAATGAGCAGTTCTTC CAPKFEAKVNEQFF
- TRBJ1-5 - TRBV7-3 TGTGCCAGCAGCCTACAGGGCGGCCAGCCCCAGCATTTT CASSLQGGQPQHF
- TRBJ1-1 - TRBV7-3 TGTGCCAGCAGCACAGACAGTAACACTGAAGCTTTCTTT CASSTDSNTEAFF
- TRBJ1-1 - TRBV18 TGTGCCAGCTCACCGCGACACAGGGAAGAGGGAGCTTTCTTT CASSPRHREEGAFF
- TRBJ2-4 - TRBV6-2/TRBV6-3 TGTGCCAGCAGCCACAGCGTAGAGGGAGGCATTCAGTACTTC CASSHSVEGGIQYF
- TRBJ1-4 TRBD1 TRBV28 TGTGCCAGCAGTCTAGGGCGGCAGGGGGAGGTTAATGAAAAACTGTTTTTT CASSLGRQGEVNEKLFF
once TRBJ2-1 TRBD2 TRBV7-2 TGTGCCAGCAGCTTAGAATATAGCGGGCCTGAGCAGTTCTTC CASSLEYSGPEQFF
- TRBJ1-1 - TRBV27 TGTGCCAGCAGACCTCTCAGGGCGAACACTGAAGCTTTCTTT CASRPLRANTEAFF
once TRBJ1-1 - TRBV5-4 - CASSLSLLSGQGDTNTEAFF
- TRBJ2-3 - TRBV30 TGTGCCTGGAGTAGGGCAGGGAGCACAGATACGCAGTATTTT CAWSRAGSTDTQYF
- TRBJ2-5 - TRBV6-5 TGTGCCAGCAGTTACTACAGGGTAGGAAAGGAGACCCAGTACTTC CASSYYRVGKETQYF
- TRBJ2-5 TRBD2 TRBV2 TGTGCCAGCAGTGAAAGGAGCAGCGGGGTCGAGGGGGAGACCCAGTACTTC CASSERSSGVEGETQYF
- TRBJ2-3 TRBD2 TRBV2 TGTGCCAGCACGGCCCGGGGACTAACAGATACGCAGTATTTT CASTARGLTDTQYF
- TRBJ1-1 - TRBV28 TGTGCCAGCAGCCCCCCCCCGGGGGAAGCTTTCTTT CASSPPPGEAFF